This TCR beta chain came from a study of Graves' ophthalmopathy and Graves' hyperthyroidism. About the study: Before any treatment was given, at initial diagnosis, peripheral blood was collected.

Trimming removed 3 bases from V and 2 bases from J; junction bases left unmatched: 0. The germline CDR1 and CDR2 sequences are LNHDA and SQIVND (reference sequence). CDR3 length: 13 residues. In its sample, this clonotype was seen many times. Its antigen remains unknown. TCR beta CDR3 amplification used RNA transcripts. After a first-round RT-PCR with HTBI primers, a second-round multiplex PCR was run. TCRdb recomputed calls from the multiplex PCR reads with MiXCR, one row per CDR3 protein. Of around 170,000 distinct CDR3 sequences listed, 30% to 45% are singletons. Findings and caveats of the study: A model built from 13 signatures distinguished ophthalmopathy from stable hyperthyroidism with about 90% sensitivity and approximately 80% specificity. Most expanded clonotypes from thyroid (those above 0.001 frequency) were also found in blood.

The rearrangement joins TRBV19 to TRBJ2-5; 7 bases match TRBD1. The sequence came from a woman aged 40 to 50 with Graves' ophthalmopathy. Sequenced material: peripheral blood. The CDR3 sequence: CASSIRGQETQYF. In DNA form, the CDR3 reads TGTGCCAGTAGTATCAGGGGGCAAGAGACCCAGTACTTC.